This is a list of T cell receptor beta chains from one sample in a study of blood T cell repertoires in COVID-19. Using immunoSEQ multiplex PCR, the repertoire was profiled, and TCRdb retains in-frame clones only, with some absent. The sample contains some 190,000 clones, roughly 91% of which appear only once. Sample: peripheral blood. Receptors originate from a human donor in a cohort sampled during active COVID-19. The CDR3 runs from the conserved cysteine through the conserved F or W. A D gene is named only where the DNA matches it firmly. Some rows have no size entry. The others give once, few or many, or a class for an expanded clone.

once	TRBJ2-1	TRBV5-8	NA	CASSFGKENEQFF	TGTGCCAGCAGCTTCGGAAAGGAGAATGAGCAGTTCTTC
NA	TRBJ2-7	TRBV7-2	NA	CASSLGWQGNYEQYF	TGTGCCAGCAGCTTAGGGTGGCAGGGGAACTACGAGCAGTACTTC
NA	TRBJ2-3	TRBV7-2	NA	CASSFTSPPDTQYF	TGTGCCAGCAGCTTTACTAGCCCCCCAGATACGCAGTATTTT
NA	TRBJ2-5	TRBV7-8	TRBD1	CASSTDRGQETQYF	TGTGCCAGCAGTACGGACAGGGGGCAAGAGACCCAGTACTTC
NA	TRBJ2-1	TRBV4-3	NA	CASSPRVRGPYNEQFF	TGCGCCAGCAGCCCCCGGGTGCGGGGCCCCTACAATGAGCAGTTCTTC
NA	TRBJ2-5	TRBV10-2	NA	CATSAAAQETQYF	TGCGCCACTTCCGCGGCAGCCCAAGAGACCCAGTACTTC
few	TRBJ2-1	TRBV5-1	TRBD2	CASSQLAGGVDEQFF	TGCGCCAGCAGCCAACTAGCGGGAGGAGTCGATGAGCAGTTCTTC
NA	TRBJ2-1	TRBV19	TRBD2	CASSISGVAHNEQFF	TGTGCCAGTAGTATAAGCGGGGTCGCACACAATGAGCAGTTCTTC
NA	TRBJ2-3	TRBV6-5	NA	CASSSSLNTQYF	TGTGCCAGCAGTTCTAGCTTGAATACGCAGTATTTT
NA	TRBJ1-6	TRBV18	NA	CASSPESRVGPPLHF	TGTGCCAGCTCACCGGAAAGCAGGGTGGGGCCACCCCTCCACTTT
NA	TRBJ2-7	TRBV5-1	TRBD1	CASSPGTVSYEQYF	TGCGCCAGCAGCCCCGGGACAGTCTCCTACGAGCAGTACTTC
NA	TRBJ1-2	TRBV19	NA	CASSNVDSIGGYTF	TGTGCCAGTAGTAACGTCGACAGCATAGGGGGCTACACCTTC